Listed below are T cell receptor beta chains from one sample, sequenced in a study of T-cell memory formation after mild COVID-19. One entry per CDR3 protein results from TCRdb running MiXCR on the 5' RACE reads. This sample has about 190,000 distinct CDR3 sequences, with approximately 30% found just once. The sample consisted of PBMCs or a T cell subset sorted from them (not recorded which). These receptors originate from an adult woman who had mild COVID-19 (a few samples of this study predate the infection). Cell type and time point are not known. CDR3s include the opening cysteine and the closing phenylalanine or tryptophan. The order of the fields is clone size, V gene, D gene, J gene, CDR3 protein, CDR3 DNA. A D gene is named only where the DNA matches it firmly. Size is omitted from some rows. Given values are once, few, many or a class for expanded clones.

clone size: -
V gene: TRBV3-1
D gene: -
J gene: TRBJ1-1
CDR3 protein: CASSKSGGANTEAFF
CDR3 DNA: TGTGCCAGCAGCAAAAGTGGCGGGGCCAACACTGAAGCTTTCTTT

clone size: few
V gene: TRBV7-3
D gene: TRBD2
J gene: TRBJ2-5
CDR3 protein: CASSFSGSNQETQYF
CDR3 DNA: TGTGCCAGCAGCTTTAGCGGGAGCAATCAAGAGACCCAGTACTTC

clone size: -
V gene: TRBV20-1
D gene: -
J gene: TRBJ1-2
CDR3 protein: CSAYTVLSGYTF
CDR3 DNA: TGCAGTGCCTACACAGTGCTCAGCGGCTACACCTTC

clone size: few
V gene: TRBV7-9
D gene: -
J gene: TRBJ1-1
CDR3 protein: CASSPPQGPVAEAFF
CDR3 DNA: TGTGCCAGCAGCCCGCCACAGGGCCCGGTTGCTGAAGCTTTCTTT

clone size: -
V gene: TRBV20-1
D gene: -
J gene: TRBJ1-1
CDR3 protein: CSAREAMNTEAFF
CDR3 DNA: TGCAGTGCTAGGGAGGCCATGAACACTGAAGCTTTCTTT

clone size: -
V gene: TRBV7-9
D gene: -
J gene: TRBJ2-2
CDR3 protein: CASTGNSLTGELFF
CDR3 DNA: TGTGCCAGCACGGGCAACAGTTTAACCGGGGAGCTGTTTTTT

clone size: -
V gene: TRBV5-5
D gene: -
J gene: TRBJ1-4
CDR3 protein: CASSEDPGLIEKLFF
CDR3 DNA: TGTGCCAGCAGCGAAGATCCCGGTTTAATCGAAAAACTGTTTTTT

clone size: -
V gene: TRBV6-5
D gene: -
J gene: TRBJ1-5
CDR3 protein: CANSIAPLEVQEPQHF
CDR3 DNA: TGTGCCAATAGCATCGCTCCGCTCGAAGTACAGGAGCCCCAGCATTTT

clone size: many
V gene: TRBV30
D gene: -
J gene: TRBJ2-7
CDR3 protein: CAWSVPPIEQYF
CDR3 DNA: TGTGCCTGGAGTGTACCCCCCATCGAGCAGTACTTC

clone size: few
V gene: TRBV20-1
D gene: TRBD1
J gene: TRBJ1-1
CDR3 protein: CSARVKQGAGTEAFF
CDR3 DNA: TGCAGTGCTAGAGTTAAACAGGGGGCTGGCACTGAAGCTTTCTTT

clone size: -
V gene: TRBV7-6
D gene: TRBD1
J gene: TRBJ2-3
CDR3 protein: CASSFRQGKGTDTQYF
CDR3 DNA: TGTGCCAGCAGCTTTCGACAGGGCAAAGGCACAGATACGCAGTATTTT

clone size: few
V gene: TRBV9
D gene: -
J gene: TRBJ2-2
CDR3 protein: CASSVTPGAGELFF
CDR3 DNA: TGTGCCAGCAGCGTAACCCCGGGGGCCGGGGAGCTGTTTTTT

clone size: -
V gene: TRBV6-1
D gene: TRBD1
J gene: TRBJ1-2
CDR3 protein: CASRRGQGLDYGYTF
CDR3 DNA: TGTGCCAGTCGCCGGGGACAGGGGCTGGACTATGGCTACACCTTC

clone size: few
V gene: TRBV15
D gene: -
J gene: TRBJ2-5
CDR3 protein: CATSRPRVGETQYF
CDR3 DNA: TGTGCCACCAGCAGGCCCCGGGTAGGCGAGACCCAGTACTTC

clone size: few
V gene: TRBV24-1
D gene: TRBD1
J gene: TRBJ2-1
CDR3 protein: CATSDRQGGSYNEQFF
CDR3 DNA: TGTGCCACCAGTGATCGACAGGGGGGCTCCTACAATGAGCAGTTCTTC

clone size: -
V gene: TRBV3-1
D gene: TRBD1
J gene: TRBJ2-2
CDR3 protein: CASSPGQVPRAGELFF
CDR3 DNA: TGTGCCAGCAGCCCCGGACAGGTCCCTAGGGCCGGGGAGCTGTTTTTT

clone size: -
V gene: TRBV2
D gene: -
J gene: TRBJ2-2
CDR3 protein: CASRLTGGSGELFF
CDR3 DNA: TGTGCCAGCAGATTAACCGGGGGCTCCGGGGAGCTGTTTTTT

clone size: -
V gene: TRBV29-1
D gene: TRBD1
J gene: TRBJ1-2
CDR3 protein: CSVTKGGGTGSSDGYGYTF
CDR3 DNA: TGCAGCGTGACTAAAGGCGGTGGGACAGGGAGTTCCGACGGCTATGGCTACACCTTC

clone size: -
V gene: TRBV7-2
D gene: TRBD1
J gene: TRBJ1-5
CDR3 protein: CASSLGQGPDQPQHF
CDR3 DNA: TGTGCCAGCAGCTTAGGACAGGGGCCTGATCAGCCCCAGCATTTT

clone size: -
V gene: TRBV6-6
D gene: -
J gene: TRBJ2-7
CDR3 protein: CASSYREPDEQYF
CDR3 DNA: TGTGCCAGCAGCTACAGGGAGCCGGACGAGCAGTACTTC

clone size: -
V gene: TRBV19
D gene: TRBD1
J gene: TRBJ1-5
CDR3 protein: CASSLQGARGQPQHF
CDR3 DNA: TGTGCCAGTAGCTTACAGGGGGCAAGGGGTCAGCCCCAGCATTTT

clone size: few
V gene: TRBV24-1
D gene: -
J gene: TRBJ2-5
CDR3 protein: CATSDSRTVQETQYF
CDR3 DNA: TGTGCCACCAGTGATTCCCGGACAGTCCAAGAGACCCAGTACTTC

clone size: -
V gene: TRBV5-1
D gene: -
J gene: TRBJ2-7
CDR3 protein: CASSWLANSYEQYF
CDR3 DNA: TGCGCCAGCAGCTGGCTAGCGAACTCCTACGAGCAGTACTTC

clone size: few
V gene: TRBV15
D gene: -
J gene: TRBJ2-3
CDR3 protein: CATSRERSTADTQYF
CDR3 DNA: TGTGCCACCAGCAGAGAAAGGAGTACGGCAGATACGCAGTATTTT

clone size: -
V gene: TRBV11-2
D gene: -
J gene: TRBJ2-3
CDR3 protein: CASRPPNKGERDTQYF
CDR3 DNA: TGTGCCAGCAGGCCACCTAATAAGGGGGAGAGAGATACGCAGTATTTT

clone size: few
V gene: TRBV9
D gene: TRBD1
J gene: TRBJ2-7
CDR3 protein: CASSVAGQASYEQYF
CDR3 DNA: TGTGCCAGCAGCGTAGCGGGACAGGCGTCCTACGAGCAGTACTTC

clone size: -
V gene: TRBV7-9
D gene: -
J gene: TRBJ2-3
CDR3 protein: CASSRAGSTDTQYF
CDR3 DNA: TGTGCCAGCAGCCGAGCGGGTAGCACAGATACGCAGTATTTT

clone size: -
V gene: TRBV6-6
D gene: TRBD1
J gene: TRBJ1-2
CDR3 protein: CASSYGGQEAGYTF
CDR3 DNA: TGTGCCAGCAGTTATGGGGGACAGGAGGCTGGCTACACCTTC

clone size: few
V gene: TRBV7-9
D gene: TRBD2
J gene: TRBJ2-1
CDR3 protein: CASSPNGAGGMYNEQFF
CDR3 DNA: TGTGCCAGCAGCCCTAACGGGGCGGGAGGGATGTACAATGAGCAGTTCTTC

clone size: -
V gene: TRBV6-5
D gene: TRBD1
J gene: TRBJ1-5
CDR3 protein: CANTTGPDQPQHF
CDR3 DNA: TGTGCCAATACGACAGGGCCGGATCAGCCCCAGCATTTT

clone size: few
V gene: TRBV11-2
D gene: -
J gene: TRBJ1-5
CDR3 protein: CASSLGGEPQHF
CDR3 DNA: TGTGCCAGCAGCTTAGGGGGGGAACCCCAGCATTTT

clone size: -
V gene: TRBV24-1
D gene: TRBD2
J gene: TRBJ2-1
CDR3 protein: CATSDRTSGFLNEQFF
CDR3 DNA: TGTGCCACCAGTGATAGGACTAGCGGATTCTTAAATGAGCAGTTCTTC

clone size: -
V gene: TRBV5-1
D gene: TRBD1
J gene: TRBJ2-1
CDR3 protein: CASTQGQASSYNEQFF
CDR3 DNA: TGCGCCAGCACCCAGGGACAGGCGAGCTCCTACAATGAGCAGTTCTTC

clone size: -
V gene: TRBV6-4
D gene: TRBD2
J gene: TRBJ2-6
CDR3 protein: CASSPSGGSGANVLTF
CDR3 DNA: TGTGCCAGCAGTCCCTCGGGGGGCTCTGGGGCCAACGTCCTGACTTTC

clone size: -
V gene: TRBV7-2
D gene: -
J gene: TRBJ1-5
CDR3 protein: CASSLGPGGVSNQPQHF
CDR3 DNA: TGTGCCAGCAGCTTAGGTCCCGGGGGGGTTAGCAATCAGCCCCAGCATTTT

clone size: few
V gene: TRBV6-2/TRBV6-3
D gene: -
J gene: TRBJ2-2
CDR3 protein: CASRVLGYTGELFF
CDR3 DNA: TGTGCCAGCAGGGTGCTTGGCTACACCGGGGAGCTGTTTTTT

clone size: -
V gene: TRBV3-1
D gene: -
J gene: TRBJ1-5
CDR3 protein: CASSQNGQIANQPQHF
CDR3 DNA: TGTGCCAGCAGCCAAAATGGACAGATTGCCAATCAGCCCCAGCATTTT

clone size: once
V gene: TRBV30
D gene: TRBD2
J gene: TRBJ2-5
CDR3 protein: CAWSIAGGIETQYF
CDR3 DNA: TGTGCCTGGAGTATCGCGGGGGGGATCGAGACCCAGTACTTC

clone size: -
V gene: TRBV14
D gene: -
J gene: TRBJ1-2
CDR3 protein: CASSQAGGQRSYGYTF
CDR3 DNA: TGTGCCAGCAGCCAAGCCGGAGGACAGCGCTCCTATGGCTACACCTTC

clone size: -
V gene: TRBV4-1
D gene: TRBD2
J gene: TRBJ2-1
CDR3 protein: CASSQGLAGEDEQFF
CDR3 DNA: TGCGCCAGCAGCCAAGGACTAGCGGGGGAGGATGAGCAGTTCTTC

clone size: few
V gene: TRBV11-1
D gene: -
J gene: TRBJ2-7
CDR3 protein: CASQGQGSYEQYF
CDR3 DNA: TGTGCCAGCCAGGGCCAAGGTTCCTACGAGCAGTACTTC

clone size: -
V gene: TRBV20-1
D gene: TRBD1
J gene: TRBJ1-2
CDR3 protein: CSAPQGARGYTF
CDR3 DNA: TGCAGTGCCCCACAGGGGGCGAGGGGCTACACCTTC

clone size: few
V gene: TRBV19
D gene: TRBD2
J gene: TRBJ2-1
CDR3 protein: CASSIVPGGNEQFF
CDR3 DNA: TGTGCCAGTAGTATAGTTCCGGGGGGTAATGAGCAGTTCTTC

clone size: few
V gene: TRBV27
D gene: -
J gene: TRBJ1-3
CDR3 protein: CASRGLSSGNTIYF
CDR3 DNA: TGTGCCAGCAGGGGCCTGAGCTCTGGAAACACCATATATTTT